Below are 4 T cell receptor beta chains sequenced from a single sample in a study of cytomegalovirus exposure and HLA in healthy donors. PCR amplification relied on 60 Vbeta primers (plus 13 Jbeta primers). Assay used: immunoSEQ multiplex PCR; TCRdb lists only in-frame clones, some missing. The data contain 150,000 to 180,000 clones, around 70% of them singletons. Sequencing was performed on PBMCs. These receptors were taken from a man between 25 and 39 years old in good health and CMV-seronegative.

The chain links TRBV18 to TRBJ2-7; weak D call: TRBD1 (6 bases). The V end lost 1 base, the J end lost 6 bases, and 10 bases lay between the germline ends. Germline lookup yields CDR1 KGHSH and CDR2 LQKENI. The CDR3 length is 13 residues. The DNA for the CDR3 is TGTGCCAGCTCACCACGGGCAGGGGTCGAGCAGTACTTC. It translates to CASSPRAGVEQYF.

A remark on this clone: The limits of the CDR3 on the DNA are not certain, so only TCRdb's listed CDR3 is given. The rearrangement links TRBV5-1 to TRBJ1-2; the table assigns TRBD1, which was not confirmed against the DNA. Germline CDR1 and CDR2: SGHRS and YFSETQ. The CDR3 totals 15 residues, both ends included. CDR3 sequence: CASSLVGQGNYGYPF.

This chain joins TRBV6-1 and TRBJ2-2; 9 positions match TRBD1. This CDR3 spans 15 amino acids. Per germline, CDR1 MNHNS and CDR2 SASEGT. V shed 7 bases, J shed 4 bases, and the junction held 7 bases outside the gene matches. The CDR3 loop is CASTKQGAVTGELFF. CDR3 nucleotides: TGTGCCAGCACTAAACAGGGGGCAGTCACCGGGGAGCTGTTTTTT.

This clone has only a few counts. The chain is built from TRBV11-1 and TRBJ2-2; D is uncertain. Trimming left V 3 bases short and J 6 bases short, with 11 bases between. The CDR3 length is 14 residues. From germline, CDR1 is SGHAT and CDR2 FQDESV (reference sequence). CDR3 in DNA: TGTGCCAGCAGCTTGAAACGCAGGCCCGGGGAGCTGTTTTTT. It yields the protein CASSLKRRPGELFF.